These T cell receptor beta chains were read from a single sample in a study of metastatic and nonmetastatic thyroid tumors. TCRdb reanalyzed the PCR reads via MiXCR. The table has some 64,000 clones, just over 4% seen once. Sample: blood. Receptors were obtained from a female donor with papillary thyroid cancer or a benign thyroid nodule (not recorded which). Some clones in this sample may be carry-over from other donors' samples. The CDR3 runs from the conserved cysteine through the conserved F or W. The order of the fields is V gene, J gene, D gene, clone size, CDR3 protein, CDR3 DNA. A D gene is named only where the DNA matches it firmly. Size is stated for part of the rows, as once, few or many counts, or as a class when the clone is expanded.

TRBV6-4,TRBJ2-6,-,-,CASSRYSGANVLTF,TGTGCCAGCAGTAGATACTCTGGGGCCAACGTCCTGACTTTC
TRBV6-2/TRBV6-3,TRBJ1-2,-,many,CASQKDRGFVRYTF,TGTGCCAGCCAGAAGGACAGAGGATTTGTGCGCTACACCTTC
TRBV30,TRBJ2-5,TRBD1,few,CAWGEQGKETQYF,TGTGCCTGGGGAGAACAGGGGAAAGAGACCCAGTACTTC
TRBV20-1,TRBJ1-2,-,few,CSARDLRASDYGYTF,TGCAGTGCTAGAGATCTGAGGGCGTCGGACTATGGCTACACCTTC
TRBV7-2,TRBJ2-5,TRBD2,many,CASSPTGTSGRAPYF,TGTGCCAGCAGCCCCACTGGGACTAGCGGGAGAGCTCCGTACTTC
TRBV28,TRBJ2-7,TRBD1,few,CASRRTGVSYDRYF,TGTGCCAGCAGGCGGACAGGCGTTTCCTACGATCGGTACTTC
TRBV7-3,TRBJ2-6,-,many,CASSRGANVLTF,TGTGCCAGCAGCCGTGGGGCCAACGTCCTGACTTTC
TRBV12-3/TRBV12-4,TRBJ2-1,TRBD2,-,CASTFSGRGYNEQFF,TGTGCCAGCACCTTTAGCGGGAGGGGCTACAATGAGCAGTTCTTC
TRBV6-1,TRBJ1-1,TRBD1,many,CASSGTGTENTEAFF,TGTGCCAGCAGTGGTACCGGGACAGAGAACACTGAAGCTTTCTTT
TRBV28,TRBJ1-1,-,many,CASSLAGMNTEAFF,TGTGCCAGCAGTTTAGCGGGAATGAACACTGAAGCTTTCTTT
TRBV2,TRBJ1-1,-,many,CASSEGRSGRPNEAFF,TGTGCCAGCAGTGAAGGGAGGAGTGGGAGACCTAACGAAGCTTTCTTT
TRBV15,TRBJ2-2,TRBD2,many,CATYGLAGGNTGELFF,TGTGCCACCTACGGACTAGCGGGAGGGAACACCGGGGAGCTGTTTTTT
TRBV7-9,TRBJ2-3,TRBD1,many,CAGDRGTDTQYF,TGTGCCGGGGACAGGGGAACGGATACGCAGTATTTT
TRBV5-1,TRBJ2-1,-,many,CASSPGERYPGNEQFF,TGCGCCAGCAGCCCGGGGGAGCGGTACCCGGGGAATGAGCAGTTCTTC
TRBV6-1,TRBJ2-7,-,many,CASSRSWGDGYEQYF,TGTGCCAGCAGTCGTTCTTGGGGGGATGGTTACGAGCAGTACTTC
TRBV15,TRBJ1-2,-,many,CATSRDTNGYTF,TGTGCCACCAGCAGGGACACGAATGGCTACACCTTC
TRBV7-9,TRBJ2-3,-,many,CASSFVADTQYF,TGTGCCAGCAGCTTTGTAGCAGATACGCAGTATTTT
TRBV19,TRBJ2-5,-,many,CASSNRAQETQYF,TGTGCCAGTAGCAACAGAGCTCAAGAGACCCAGTACTTC
TRBV20-1,TRBJ1-1,-,few,CSARGGDGTLNTEAFF,TGCAGTGCTAGAGGAGGGGACGGGACCTTGAACACTGAAGCTTTCTTT
TRBV4-1,TRBJ2-6,TRBD1,many,CASSPLRDSGTNVLTF,TGCGCCAGCAGCCCCCTTAGGGACAGCGGAACCAACGTCCTGACTTTC
TRBV6-1,TRBJ2-1,-,-,CASSGFLHNEQFF,TGTGCCAGCAGTGGATTTTTACACAATGAGCAGTTCTTC
TRBV12-3/TRBV12-4,TRBJ2-7,-,few,CASSLSSQGAGEQYF,TGTGCCAGCAGTTTGAGTAGCCAGGGCGCGGGCGAGCAGTACTTC
TRBV20-1,TRBJ1-1,-,few,CSARGDRPNTEAFF,TGCAGTGCTAGGGGTGACAGGCCGAACACTGAAGCTTTCTTT
TRBV20-1,TRBJ2-5,TRBD1,-,CSARDPDRGQTQYF,TGCAGTGCTAGAGATCCGGACAGGGGTCAGACCCAGTACTTC
TRBV20-1,TRBJ1-6,-,many,CSASTGSHGTLHF,TGCAGTGCGTCTACAGGGTCCCACGGCACCCTCCACTTT
TRBV18,TRBJ2-1,-,-,CASSPRKGDNEQFF,TGTGCCAGCTCACCACGGAAAGGGGACAATGAGCAGTTCTTC
TRBV7-8,TRBJ1-4,-,many,CASSLVREEKLFF,TGTGCCAGCAGCTTAGTAAGGGAAGAAAAACTGTTTTTT
TRBV2,TRBJ2-7,TRBD1,many,CASSRDRGYEQYF,TGTGCCAGCAGTCGGGACAGGGGCTACGAGCAGTACTTC
TRBV5-1,TRBJ2-2,-,-,CASSSLSANTGELFF,TGCGCCAGCAGCTCACTGTCGGCTAACACAGGGGAGCTGTTTTTT
TRBV2,TRBJ2-3,-,many,CASSELGAGTDTQYF,TGTGCCAGCAGTGAACTGGGGGCTGGCACAGATACGCAGTATTTT
TRBV7-3,TRBJ1-1,-,-,CASSLLGDTQAFF,TGTGCCAGCAGCCTCCTAGGGGACACTCAAGCTTTCTTT
TRBV3-1,TRBJ2-7,TRBD2,many,CASSPLAAGGTYEQYF,TGTGCCAGCAGCCCCTTAGCAGCGGGAGGTACCTACGAGCAGTACTTC
TRBV6-1,TRBJ1-3,-,many,CASSSGSSGNTIYF,TGTGCCAGCAGTTCCGGGAGCTCTGGAAACACCATATATTTT
TRBV20-1,TRBJ2-7,TRBD2,-,CSASPANEGPGGRSYEQYF,TGCAGTGCTAGCCCAGCAAATGAGGGTCCGGGGGGAAGGTCCTACGAGCAGTACTTC
TRBV27,TRBJ2-3,-,few,CASSSRIVGGTDTQYF,TGTGCCAGCAGTTCTCGAATAGTTGGGGGAACAGATACGCAGTATTTT
TRBV12-3/TRBV12-4,TRBJ2-1,-,many,CASSLVGREGEQFF,TGTGCCAGCAGTTTAGTGGGGCGGGAAGGGGAGCAGTTCTTC
TRBV6-2/TRBV6-3,TRBJ2-5,TRBD2,many,CASSQLGGGTQYF,TGTGCCAGCAGCCAACTGGGGGGGGGGACCCAGTACTTC
TRBV5-1,TRBJ2-7,-,many,CASSLYQLAGGGEQYF,TGCGCCAGCAGCTTGTATCAACTAGCAGGAGGTGGCGAGCAGTACTTC
TRBV6-1,TRBJ2-5,-,few,CASRRSLQWETQYF,TGTGCCAGCAGGCGGAGCCTACAGTGGGAGACCCAGTACTTC
TRBV2,TRBJ1-1,-,many,CASKDATFEAFF,TGTGCCAGCAAAGATGCAACATTTGAAGCTTTCTTT
TRBV5-1,TRBJ2-7,TRBD2,many,CASRLLAGISYEQYF,TGCGCCAGCAGGTTGCTAGCGGGGATTTCCTACGAGCAGTACTTC
TRBV5-1,TRBJ1-2,-,many,CASRPMAGSRYGYTF,TGCGCCAGCCGCCCTATGGCAGGGAGTCGGTATGGCTACACCTTC
TRBV30,TRBJ1-2,-,many,CAWSRDNYGYTF,TGTGCCTGGAGCAGGGACAACTATGGCTACACCTTC
TRBV9,TRBJ2-7,TRBD2,many,CASSQGPSGSSEQYF,TGTGCCAGCAGCCAGGGACCTAGCGGGAGCTCCGAGCAGTACTTC
TRBV9,TRBJ2-7,TRBD2,many,CASSVAGTSSFEQYF,TGTGCCAGCAGCGTAGCTGGGACTAGTTCTTTCGAGCAGTACTTC
TRBV19,TRBJ1-5,TRBD1,-,CASMGARGQDQPQHF,TGTGCCAGTATGGGGGCCAGGGGGCAGGATCAGCCCCAGCATTTT
TRBV28,TRBJ1-1,-,few,CASSLGAQLNTEAFF,TGTGCCAGCAGTTTAGGGGCGCAGCTGAACACTGAAGCTTTCTTT
TRBV19,TRBJ1-2,-,few,CASIASWSGKGGYTF,TGTGCCAGTATCGCATCCTGGTCGGGGAAAGGTGGCTACACCTTC
TRBV7-2,TRBJ2-7,-,-,CASSLGDSSSEQYF,TGTGCCAGCAGCTTAGGGGACTCTAGCTCCGAGCAGTACTTC
TRBV7-8,TRBJ2-7,-,-,CASSQPRRNSYEQHF,TGTGCCAGCAGCCAGCCCCGGAGAAACTCCTACGAGCAGCACTTC
TRBV20-1,TRBJ2-7,-,many,CSATEHAGSYEQYF,TGCAGTGCCACGGAGCACGCCGGCTCCTACGAGCAGTACTTC
TRBV30,TRBJ1-3,-,-,CAWSVVVTSGNTIYF,TGTGCCTGGAGTGTAGTGGTTACCTCTGGAAACACCATATATTTT
TRBV25-1,TRBJ2-5,TRBD2,many,CASSAARLAGFQETQYF,TGTGCCAGCAGTGCCGCAAGACTAGCGGGGTTCCAAGAGACCCAGTACTTC
TRBV27,TRBJ2-7,TRBD2,many,CASSLIGGRSYEQYF,TGTGCCAGCAGTTTAATCGGCGGGAGGTCCTACGAGCAGTACTTC
TRBV20-1,TRBJ1-2,TRBD1,many,CSARAGGSVGYTF,TGCAGTGCTAGAGCAGGGGGATCGGTTGGCTACACCTTC
TRBV19,TRBJ1-1,-,many,CASKTLQAPTVTEAFF,TGTGCCAGTAAGACCTTACAGGCTCCCACGGTGACTGAAGCTTTCTTT
TRBV20-1,TRBJ1-1,-,many,CSAAIGQMNTEAFF,TGCAGTGCAGCTATTGGACAGATGAACACTGAAGCTTTCTTT